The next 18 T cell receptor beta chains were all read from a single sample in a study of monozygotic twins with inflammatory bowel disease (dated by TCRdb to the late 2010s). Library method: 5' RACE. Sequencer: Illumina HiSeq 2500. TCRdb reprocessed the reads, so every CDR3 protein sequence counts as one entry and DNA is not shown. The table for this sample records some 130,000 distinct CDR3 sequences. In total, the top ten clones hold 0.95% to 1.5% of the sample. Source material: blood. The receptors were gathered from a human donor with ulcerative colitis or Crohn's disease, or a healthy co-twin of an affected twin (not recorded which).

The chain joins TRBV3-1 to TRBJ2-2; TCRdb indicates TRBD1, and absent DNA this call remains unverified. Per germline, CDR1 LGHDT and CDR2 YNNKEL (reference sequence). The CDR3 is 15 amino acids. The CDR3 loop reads CASSQGARGTGELFF.

CDR3 loop: CASSLSGTGQETQYF. The chain recombines TRBV7-3 with TRBJ2-5; the D gene TCRdb calls, TRBD1, cannot be checked with no DNA. Germline loops: CDR1 SGHTA, CDR2 FQGTGA. CDR3 length: 15 amino acids.

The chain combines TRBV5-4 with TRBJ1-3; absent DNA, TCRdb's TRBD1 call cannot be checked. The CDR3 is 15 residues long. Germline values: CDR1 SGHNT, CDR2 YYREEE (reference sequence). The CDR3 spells CASSLQGPSGNTIYF.

The chain's CDR3 is CASSPTVHRELFF. V and J are TRBV7-9 and TRBJ2-2. This CDR3 contains 13 residues. Germline lookup yields CDR1 SEHNR and CDR2 FQNEAQ (reference sequence).

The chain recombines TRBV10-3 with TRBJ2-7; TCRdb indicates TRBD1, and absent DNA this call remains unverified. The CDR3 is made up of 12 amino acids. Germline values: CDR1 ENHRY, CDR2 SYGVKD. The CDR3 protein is CATEDRAEEQYF.

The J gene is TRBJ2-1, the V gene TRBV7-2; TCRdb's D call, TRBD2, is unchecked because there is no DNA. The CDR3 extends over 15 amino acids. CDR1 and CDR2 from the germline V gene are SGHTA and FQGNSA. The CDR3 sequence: CASSPRTSMYNEQFF. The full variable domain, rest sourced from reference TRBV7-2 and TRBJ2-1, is GAGVSQSPSNKVTEKGKDVELRCDPISGHTALYWYRQSLGQGLEFLIYFQGNSAPDKSGLPSDRFSAERTGGSVSTLTIQRTQQEDSAVYLCASSPRTSMYNEQFFGPGTRLTVL.

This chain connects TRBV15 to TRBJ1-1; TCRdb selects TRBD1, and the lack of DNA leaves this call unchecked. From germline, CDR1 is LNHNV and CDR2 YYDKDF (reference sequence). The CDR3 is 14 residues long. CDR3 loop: CATKGTGMNTEAFF.

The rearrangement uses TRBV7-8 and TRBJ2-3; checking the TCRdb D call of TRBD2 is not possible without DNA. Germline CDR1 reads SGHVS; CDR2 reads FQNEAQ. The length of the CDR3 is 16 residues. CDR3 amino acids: CASSSLAGEGTDTQYF.

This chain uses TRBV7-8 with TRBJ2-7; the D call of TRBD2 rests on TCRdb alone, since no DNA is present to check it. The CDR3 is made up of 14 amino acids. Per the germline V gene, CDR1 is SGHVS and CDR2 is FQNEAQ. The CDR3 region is CASSLVSLVGEQYF.

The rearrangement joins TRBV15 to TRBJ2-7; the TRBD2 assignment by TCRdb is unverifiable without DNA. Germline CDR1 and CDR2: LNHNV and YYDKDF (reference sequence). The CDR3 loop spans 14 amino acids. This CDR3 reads CATSSPSGVYEQYF.

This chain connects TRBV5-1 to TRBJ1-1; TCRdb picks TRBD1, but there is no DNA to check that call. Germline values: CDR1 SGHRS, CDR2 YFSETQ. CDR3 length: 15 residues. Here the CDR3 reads CASSLGGQANTEAFF.

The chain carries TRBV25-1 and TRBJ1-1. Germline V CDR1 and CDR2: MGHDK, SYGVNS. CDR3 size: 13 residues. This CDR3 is CASRDEANTEAFF.

The CDR3 region is CASSLGDDRGALGDEQFF. This chain joins TRBV12-3 or TRBV12-4 and TRBJ2-1; there is no DNA to check the TCRdb D call of TRBD1. CDR3 length equals 18 residues.

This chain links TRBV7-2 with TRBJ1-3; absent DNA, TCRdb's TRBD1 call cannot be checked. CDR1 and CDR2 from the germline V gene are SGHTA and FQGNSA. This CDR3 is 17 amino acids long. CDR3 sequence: CASSHLDRVISGNTIYF.

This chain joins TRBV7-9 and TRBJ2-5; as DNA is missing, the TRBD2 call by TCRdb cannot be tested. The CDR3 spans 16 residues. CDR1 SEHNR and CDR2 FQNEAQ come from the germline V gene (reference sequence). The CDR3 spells CASSLGTSGTKETQYF.

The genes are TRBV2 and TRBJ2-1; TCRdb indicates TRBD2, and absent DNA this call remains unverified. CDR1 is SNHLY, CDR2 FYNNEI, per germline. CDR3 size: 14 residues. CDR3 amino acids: CASRWTSGKGEQFF.

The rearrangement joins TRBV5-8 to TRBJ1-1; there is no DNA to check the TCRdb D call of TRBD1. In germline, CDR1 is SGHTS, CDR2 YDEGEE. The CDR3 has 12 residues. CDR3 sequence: CASSFHRQVAFF.

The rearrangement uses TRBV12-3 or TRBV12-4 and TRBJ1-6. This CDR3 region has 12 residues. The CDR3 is CASSRVDSPLHF.